One and the same sample provided the 7 T cell receptor beta chains below, sequenced in a study of post-analysis software for immune sequencing data. For these receptors, no antigen is known. Findings and caveats of the study: There were roughly five TRBV segments more frequent in patients than controls, and TRBV5-6, TRBV5-1 and TRBV20-1 were among them.

Presence of unique molecular identifiers characterized the TCR beta cDNA libraries. TCRdb analysed the PCR reads with MiXCR anew, one entry per CDR3 protein. This table holds about 500,000 distinct CDR3 sequences, approximately 46% found once. Material for sequencing was blood. These receptors were obtained from a girl aged 5-17 years with multiple sclerosis.

Only a few counts were recorded for this clonotype. This sequence joins TRBV7-9 and TRBJ2-4, with 10 bases matching TRBD1. Matching the DNA end better, TRBJ2-7 makes the J call doubtful. The CDR3 is 17 amino acids. Germline CDR1 and CDR2: SEHNR and FQNEAQ (reference sequence). The CDR3 protein is CASSRPPRTGGSYEQYF. CDR3 nucleotides: TGTGCCAGTAGCCGGCCCCCCAGGACAGGGGGCTCCTACGAGCAGTACTTC.

J is TRBJ2-5 and V is TRBV18; the D gene is possibly TRBD1 (6 bases). CDR3 length: 14 amino acids. The V end was cut by 5 bases, the J end by 2 bases, with 12 bases between. The germline CDR1 and CDR2 sequences are KGHSH and LQKENI. The CDR3 region is CASSYMTGQETQYF. CDR3 coding DNA: TGTGCCAGCTCATATATGACAGGTCAAGAGACCCAGTACTTC.

On this clonotype itself: A much bigger clone sits one base away, suggesting this may be a read error. The genes are TRBV12-3 or TRBV12-4 and TRBJ2-7; D might be TRBD2 (5 bases). The J call is in doubt because the DNA end fits TRBJ2-5 better. This CDR3 is built from 14 residues. DNA for the CDR3: TGTGCCAGCGGTTATGGGGAGTCGGGAGAGACCCAGTACTTC. Amino acids: CASGYGESGETQYF.

The genes are TRBV7-9 and TRBJ2-3; the D is unclear. The CDR3 contains 16 residues. Germline lookup yields CDR1 SEHNR and CDR2 FQNEAQ (reference sequence). Trimming removed 3 bases at V and 0 bases at J, with 13 bases between. CDR3 in amino acids: CASSFPLRRSTDTQYF. The CDR3 nucleotides are TGTGCCAGCAGCTTTCCACTGAGGCGGAGCACAGATACGCAGTATTTT.

V and J are TRBV4-1 and TRBJ1-1; D is unresolved. CDR3 length: 13 amino acids. The V end lost 8 bases, the J end lost 5 bases, and 15 bases lay between the germline ends. The V gene's germline CDR1 is MGHRA and CDR2 YSYEKL. The CDR3: CASGLIGWTEAFF. DNA of the CDR3: TGCGCCAGCGGGCTGATAGGTTGGACTGAAGCTTTCTTT.

The chain carries TRBV11-2 and TRBJ1-1; D is undetermined. Germline CDR1 is SGHAT and CDR2 is FQNNGV. The CDR3 sequence is 13 residues long. V was pared by 0 bases and J by 6 bases, with 8 bases between. In DNA form, the CDR3 reads TGTGCCAGCAGCTTAGATCATCTCTCTGAAGCTTTCTTT. Protein: CASSLDHLSEAFF.

This clonotype was observed once. The rearrangement uses TRBV20-1 and TRBJ2-7; D could derive from TRBD1 or TRBD2 (5 bases each). V was pared by 3 bases and J by 4 bases, with 19 bases between. CDR1 and CDR2 (germline): DFQATT, SNEGSKA (reference sequence). The CDR3 is made up of 15 amino acids. The DNA of the CDR3 is TGCAGTGCTAGTCGTGTCGGGACGGATCCATACGAGCAGTACTTC. Translating it yields CSASRVGTDPYEQYF.